These T cell receptor beta chains were read from a single sample in a study of cytomegalovirus exposure and HLA in healthy donors. Only in-frame clones appear in the TCRdb table, and some are missing; sequencing was by immunoSEQ multiplex PCR. The profile shows some 170,000 clones, about four fifths of them singletons. The sequenced sample consisted of PBMCs. Every receptor here comes from a woman under 30 in good health and CMV-seropositive. Both conserved end residues are part of each CDR3. A D gene is named only where the DNA matches it firmly. Only part of the rows carry a size: once, few, many, or a class if the clone is expanded.

v_call: TRBV9
clone_size: NA
d_call: NA
j_call: TRBJ1-3
cdr3_aa: CASRGGSRSGNTIYF
cdr3_nt: TGTGCCAGCAGGGGAGGGAGCCGCTCTGGAAACACCATATATTTT

v_call: TRBV5-1
clone_size: NA
d_call: TRBD1
j_call: TRBJ2-3
cdr3_aa: CASSFRTGSGTDTQYF
cdr3_nt: TGCGCCAGCAGCTTTCGGACAGGGAGTGGCACAGATACGCAGTATTTT

v_call: TRBV4-2
clone_size: NA
d_call: TRBD1
j_call: TRBJ1-2
cdr3_aa: CASSQEVQGANGYTF
cdr3_nt: TGTGCCAGCAGCCAAGAGGTACAGGGGGCGAATGGCTACACCTTC

v_call: TRBV6-6
clone_size: few
d_call: NA
j_call: TRBJ2-3
cdr3_aa: CASSYPDLLGTDTQYF
cdr3_nt: TGTGCCAGCAGTTACCCGGACTTGCTAGGAACAGATACGCAGTATTTT

v_call: TRBV15
clone_size: NA
d_call: TRBD1
j_call: TRBJ1-5
cdr3_aa: CATSRVPGQALNQPQHF
cdr3_nt: TGTGCCACCAGCAGAGTTCCGGGACAGGCTCTCAATCAGCCCCAGCATTTT

v_call: TRBV9
clone_size: few
d_call: NA
j_call: TRBJ2-7
cdr3_aa: CASSAGDGYEQYF
cdr3_nt: TGTGCCAGCAGCGCGGGAGACGGGTACGAGCAGTACTTC

v_call: TRBV7-9
clone_size: NA
d_call: TRBD1
j_call: TRBJ1-4
cdr3_aa: CASSLEGTALNEKLFF
cdr3_nt: TGTGCCAGCAGCTTAGAGGGGACAGCCCTTAATGAAAAACTGTTTTTT

v_call: TRBV29-1
clone_size: NA
d_call: NA
j_call: TRBJ1-6
cdr3_aa: CSVTAGSGGDSPLHF
cdr3_nt: TGCAGCGTTACCGCCGGGTCCGGGGGGGATTCACCCCTCCACTTT

v_call: TRBV7-6
clone_size: NA
d_call: TRBD1
j_call: TRBJ2-7
cdr3_aa: CASSPGQGKLYEQYF
cdr3_nt: TGTGCCAGCAGCCCAGGACAGGGGAAGCTCTACGAGCAGTACTTC

v_call: TRBV6-6
clone_size: NA
d_call: NA
j_call: TRBJ1-6
cdr3_aa: CASSLSTGSPLHF
cdr3_nt: TGTGCCAGCAGCTTATCCACGGGATCACCCCTCCACTTT

v_call: TRBV2
clone_size: NA
d_call: TRBD1
j_call: TRBJ2-3
cdr3_aa: CASSQDRVTDTQYF
cdr3_nt: TGTGCCAGCAGTCAGGACAGGGTTACTGATACGCAGTATTTT

v_call: TRBV15
clone_size: NA
d_call: NA
j_call: TRBJ1-5
cdr3_aa: CATSGDRLGVAKHF
cdr3_nt: TGTGCCACCAGCGGAGATCGGTTGGGTGTAGCAAAGCATTTT

v_call: TRBV4-2
clone_size: NA
d_call: TRBD2
j_call: TRBJ2-5
cdr3_aa: CASSQEDTRGLAGGETQYF
cdr3_nt: TGTGCCAGCAGCCAAGAGGATACCAGGGGACTAGCGGGGGGGGAGACCCAGTACTTC

v_call: TRBV29-1
clone_size: few
d_call: TRBD1
j_call: TRBJ2-1
cdr3_aa: CSVEDDSGTGFYNEQFF
cdr3_nt: TGCAGCGTTGAAGATGACTCCGGGACAGGGTTCTACAATGAGCAGTTCTTC

v_call: TRBV4-3
clone_size: NA
d_call: TRBD2
j_call: TRBJ2-1
cdr3_aa: CASSQGRLAGYNEQFF
cdr3_nt: TGCGCCAGCAGCCAGGGGCGACTAGCGGGGTACAATGAGCAGTTCTTC

v_call: TRBV7-2
clone_size: NA
d_call: TRBD2
j_call: TRBJ2-7
cdr3_aa: CASSIRTSGGLSSYEQYF
cdr3_nt: TGTGCCAGCAGCATCAGGACTAGCGGGGGCCTAAGCTCCTACGAGCAGTACTTC

v_call: TRBV27
clone_size: few
d_call: NA
j_call: TRBJ2-3
cdr3_aa: CASSPRLSVTGQSPPAF
cdr3_nt: TGTGCCAGCAGTCCAAGACTATCCGTGACGGGACAATCCCCGCCGGCTTTT

v_call: TRBV7-8
clone_size: NA
d_call: TRBD1
j_call: TRBJ2-1
cdr3_aa: CASTTGQDTYNEQFF
cdr3_nt: TGTGCCAGCACCACGGGACAGGATACCTACAATGAGCAGTTCTTC

v_call: TRBV4-1
clone_size: NA
d_call: NA
j_call: TRBJ2-1
cdr3_aa: CASSQDWTNYNEQFF
cdr3_nt: TGCGCCAGCAGCCAAGATTGGACAAACTACAATGAGCAGTTCTTC

v_call: TRBV6-5
clone_size: NA
d_call: NA
j_call: TRBJ2-2
cdr3_aa: CASIKRGNTGELFF
cdr3_nt: TGTGCCAGCATCAAGAGAGGGAACACCGGGGAGCTGTTTTTT

v_call: TRBV6-5
clone_size: NA
d_call: NA
j_call: TRBJ2-2
cdr3_aa: CASSRGDRNTGELFF
cdr3_nt: TGTGCCAGCAGCAGAGGAGACAGGAACACCGGGGAGCTGTTTTTT

v_call: TRBV27
clone_size: NA
d_call: NA
j_call: TRBJ2-1
cdr3_aa: CASSLTTGSYNEQFF
cdr3_nt: TGTGCCAGCAGTTTAACCACAGGTTCGTACAATGAGCAGTTCTTC

v_call: TRBV13
clone_size: NA
d_call: NA
j_call: TRBJ1-6
cdr3_aa: CASSPNRVNGNNSPLHF
cdr3_nt: TGTGCCAGCAGCCCAAACAGGGTGAATGGCAATAATTCACCCCTCCACTTT

v_call: TRBV5-1
clone_size: NA
d_call: NA
j_call: TRBJ2-1
cdr3_aa: CASSLGGYNEQFF
cdr3_nt: TGCGCCAGCAGCTTAGGCGGCTACAATGAGCAGTTCTTC

v_call: TRBV6-5
clone_size: NA
d_call: NA
j_call: TRBJ1-3
cdr3_aa: CASSSFPGYSGNTIYF
cdr3_nt: TGTGCCAGCAGTTCCTTCCCAGGGTACTCTGGAAACACCATATATTTT

v_call: TRBV19
clone_size: NA
d_call: NA
j_call: TRBJ2-5
cdr3_aa: CASRDREETQYF
cdr3_nt: TGTGCCAGTAGGGACAGAGAAGAGACCCAGTACTTC

v_call: TRBV6-1
clone_size: NA
d_call: NA
j_call: TRBJ1-4
cdr3_aa: CASRGTTGINEKLFF
cdr3_nt: TGTGCCAGCAGGGGGACTACAGGGATAAATGAAAAACTGTTTTTT

v_call: TRBV7-3
clone_size: NA
d_call: TRBD2
j_call: TRBJ2-1
cdr3_aa: CASSLSSGNYNEQFF
cdr3_nt: TGTGCCAGCAGCTTATCTAGCGGGAACTATAATGAGCAGTTCTTC

v_call: TRBV6-1
clone_size: NA
d_call: TRBD1
j_call: TRBJ1-2
cdr3_aa: CASSERGQGAEGYTF
cdr3_nt: TGTGCCAGCAGTGAAAGGGGACAGGGGGCGGAAGGCTACACCTTC

v_call: TRBV7-9
clone_size: NA
d_call: NA
j_call: TRBJ1-5
cdr3_aa: CASSLDLRNQPQHF
cdr3_nt: TGTGCCAGCAGCTTGGACTTACGCAATCAGCCCCAGCATTTT

v_call: TRBV14
clone_size: once
d_call: NA
j_call: TRBJ1-1
cdr3_aa: CASSQAWGGGRAFF
cdr3_nt: TGTGCCAGCAGCCAAGCCTGGGGAGGGGGGCGAGCTTTCTTT

v_call: TRBV19
clone_size: NA
d_call: NA
j_call: TRBJ1-4
cdr3_aa: CASSIKQEGNEKLFF
cdr3_nt: TGTGCCAGTAGTATTAAGCAGGAGGGAAATGAAAAACTGTTTTTT

v_call: TRBV5-1
clone_size: few
d_call: NA
j_call: TRBJ2-2
cdr3_aa: CASSATGPGVTGELFF
cdr3_nt: TGCGCCAGCAGCGCCACAGGTCCAGGGGTCACCGGGGAGCTGTTTTTT

v_call: TRBV18
clone_size: NA
d_call: NA
j_call: TRBJ1-2
cdr3_aa: CASSGVYGYTF
cdr3_nt: TGTGCCAGCTCGGGAGTATATGGCTACACCTTC

v_call: TRBV2
clone_size: NA
d_call: NA
j_call: TRBJ1-1
cdr3_aa: CASSDQGNTEAFF
cdr3_nt: TGTGCCAGCAGTGATCAGGGGAACACTGAAGCTTTCTTT

v_call: TRBV2
clone_size: NA
d_call: NA
j_call: TRBJ2-7
cdr3_aa: CASSEVGETYEQYF
cdr3_nt: TGTGCCAGCAGTGAGGTTGGAGAGACCTACGAGCAGTACTTC

v_call: TRBV11-2
clone_size: NA
d_call: NA
j_call: TRBJ2-3
cdr3_aa: CASSLGGAGYTDTQYF
cdr3_nt: TGTGCCAGCAGCTTGGGGGGGGCTGGCTACACAGATACGCAGTATTTT

v_call: TRBV4-1
clone_size: NA
d_call: TRBD1
j_call: TRBJ2-5
cdr3_aa: CASSQPNRGETQYF
cdr3_nt: TGCGCCAGCAGCCAACCTAACAGGGGAGAGACCCAGTACTTC

v_call: TRBV29-1
clone_size: NA
d_call: NA
j_call: TRBJ1-5
cdr3_aa: CSVAGLGNQPQHF
cdr3_nt: TGCAGCGTAGCAGGGTTAGGGAATCAGCCCCAGCATTTT

v_call: TRBV10-1
clone_size: NA
d_call: NA
j_call: TRBJ1-1
cdr3_aa: CASSEDRLNTEAFF
cdr3_nt: TGCGCCAGCAGTGAGGACAGGTTGAACACTGAAGCTTTCTTT

v_call: TRBV5-8
clone_size: few
d_call: NA
j_call: TRBJ1-5
cdr3_aa: CASSFGTYNQPQHF
cdr3_nt: TGTGCCAGCAGCTTCGGGACATACAATCAGCCCCAGCATTTT

v_call: TRBV4-3
clone_size: NA
d_call: TRBD2
j_call: TRBJ2-3
cdr3_aa: CASSRVAGGGNTQYF
cdr3_nt: TGCGCCAGCAGCCGCGTAGCGGGGGGAGGCAATACGCAGTATTTT

v_call: TRBV6-5
clone_size: NA
d_call: TRBD1
j_call: TRBJ1-1
cdr3_aa: CASLGGDDTEAFF
cdr3_nt: TGTGCCAGCCTAGGGGGCGATGACACTGAAGCTTTCTTT

v_call: TRBV7-2
clone_size: NA
d_call: TRBD2
j_call: TRBJ2-7
cdr3_aa: CASSFGGSSYEQYF
cdr3_nt: TGTGCCAGCAGCTTCGGGGGGAGCTCCTACGAGCAGTACTTC

v_call: TRBV11-2
clone_size: NA
d_call: NA
j_call: TRBJ1-4
cdr3_aa: CASSQNRADFGKLFF
cdr3_nt: TGTGCCAGCAGCCAGAACAGGGCGGATTTTGGAAAACTGTTTTTT

v_call: TRBV27
clone_size: NA
d_call: NA
j_call: TRBJ2-1
cdr3_aa: CASSQAGTLDNEQFF
cdr3_nt: TGTGCCAGCAGTCAGGCGGGGACTCTCGACAATGAGCAGTTCTTC

v_call: TRBV27
clone_size: NA
d_call: NA
j_call: TRBJ2-7
cdr3_aa: CASSFTGAYEQYF
cdr3_nt: TGTGCCAGCAGTTTCACCGGAGCCTACGAGCAGTACTTC

v_call: TRBV29-1
clone_size: NA
d_call: NA
j_call: TRBJ2-7
cdr3_aa: CSVGSQGYEQYF
cdr3_nt: TGCAGCGTTGGGTCACAGGGCTACGAGCAGTACTTC

v_call: TRBV10-3
clone_size: NA
d_call: TRBD1
j_call: TRBJ2-7
cdr3_aa: CAISESPQKRTGVSYEQYF
cdr3_nt: TGTGCCATCAGTGAGTCACCCCAAAAGAGGACAGGGGTTTCCTACGAGCAGTACTTC